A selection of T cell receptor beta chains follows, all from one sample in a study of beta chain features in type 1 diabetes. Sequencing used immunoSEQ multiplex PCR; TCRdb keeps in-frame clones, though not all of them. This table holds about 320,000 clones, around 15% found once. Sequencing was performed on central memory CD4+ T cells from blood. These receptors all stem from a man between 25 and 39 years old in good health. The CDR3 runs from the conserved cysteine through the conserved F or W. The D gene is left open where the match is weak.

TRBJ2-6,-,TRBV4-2,CASSPLGGSGANVLTF
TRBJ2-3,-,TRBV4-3,CASSQVLADTQYF
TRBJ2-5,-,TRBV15,CATSTPALFQETQYF
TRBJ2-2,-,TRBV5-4,CASTQERTYTGELFF
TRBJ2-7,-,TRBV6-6,CASISGLSYEQYF
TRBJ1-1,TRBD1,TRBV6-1,CASSEVWGDRREAFF
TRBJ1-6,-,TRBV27,CASRFTQNSPLHF
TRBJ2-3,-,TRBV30,CAWGTPGSALTDTQYF
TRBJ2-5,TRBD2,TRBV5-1,CASSSGVSGSQETQYF
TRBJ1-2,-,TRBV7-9,CASTPGPTGYGYTF
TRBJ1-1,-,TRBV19,CASSISRRLNTEAFF
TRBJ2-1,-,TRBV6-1,CASRTPSYNEQFF